This T cell receptor beta chain was retrieved from a study of T cell responses to AZD1222 COVID-19 vaccine. Germline CDR1 is SEHNR and CDR2 is FQNEAQ (reference sequence). This CDR3 contains 14 residues. This clone was seen a single time. Antigen: not known. At one of its ends the junction is not consistent with the germline gene, which may arise from a read error. Assay: immunoSEQ multiplex PCR; the TCRdb copy retains only in-frame clones and omits some. The data show approximately 200,000 clones, under 95% seen once. Study outcomes and limitations: Among AZD1222 vaccinees, only five or six were seropositive at baseline. At 160-218 and 743-854, vaccine-associated CD4 TCRs were dominant, and they spanned spike.

Material: peripheral blood, obtained 28 days after the second AZD1222 dose. The rearrangement links TRBV7-9 to TRBJ1-2; D is possibly TRBD1 (6 bases). This sequence originates from an adult who received the AZD1222 COVID-19 vaccine. CDR3 nucleotides: TGTGCCAGCAGCGTAGCCGCGGGGGCGAGTGGCTACACCTTC. It is translated as CASSVAAGASGYTF.